Following are 19 T cell receptor beta chains from one sample sequenced in a study of blood T cell repertoires in COVID-19. Profiling relied on immunoSEQ multiplex PCR, and the TCRdb table lists in-frame clones only, not all of them. The sample contains 150,000 to 250,000 clones, approximately 90% of which appear only once. The sequenced material came from PBMCs or T cells enriched from blood (not recorded which). The receptor source for this set is a woman under 40 who had recovered from COVID-19.

This clone was seen just once. The chain carries TRBV11-2 and TRBJ2-3, with 9 positions matching TRBD2. In germline, CDR1 is SGHAT, CDR2 FQNNGV. With V trimmed by 2 bases and J by 6 bases, 3 bases remained unmatched. The CDR3 is 14 amino acids. The CDR3 sequence: CASSLQREVDTQYF. CDR3 nucleotide sequence: TGTGCCAGCAGCTTACAGCGGGAGGTGGATACGCAGTATTTT.

The J gene is TRBJ2-1, the V gene TRBV2; D might be TRBD2 (7 bases). The germline V gene has CDR1 SNHLY and CDR2 FYNNEI. The CDR3 loop spans 16 amino acids. V was clipped by 9 bases and J by 0 bases, with 18 bases between them. CDR3 amino acids: CASGGQGGSSYNEQFF. CDR3 in DNA: TGTGCCAGTGGGGGGCAGGGAGGGAGCTCCTACAATGAGCAGTTCTTC.

This chain connects TRBV13 to TRBJ1-6; a weak D match, TRBD1 (6 bases). Germline assignment: CDR1 PRHDT and CDR2 FYEKMQ (reference sequence). V was cut by 0 bases and J by 9 bases, with 9 bases left in between. The CDR3 runs 14 residues. The CDR3 DNA sequence: TGTGCCAGCAGCTTAGGTCGAGGGGGTTCACCCCTCCACTTT. Encoded protein: CASSLGRGGSPLHF.

A word on this clone: One end of the junction does not line up with germline, which may come from a read error. The chain recombines TRBV6-5 with TRBJ1-2; D not resolved. Germline CDR1 reads MNHEY; CDR2 reads SVGAGI. CDR3 length equals 13 residues. CDR3 residues: CASGDQITEGVRF. CDR3 DNA: TGTGCCAGCGGGGATCAAATAACCGAGGGCGTCCGCTTC.

This clone was seen at least ten times. The genes are TRBV18 and TRBJ2-2, with 11 nucleotides matching TRBD2. The ends lost 2 bases at V and 0 bases at J; junction bases unmatched: 8. This CDR3 comprises 19 residues. Germline CDR1 is KGHSH and CDR2 is LQKENI. CDR3 sequence reads: CASSPTRPGLAANTGELFF. The DNA for the CDR3 is TGTGCCAGCTCACCAACGCGACCGGGACTAGCGGCGAACACCGGGGAGCTGTTTTTT. Drawing the rest from reference TRBV18 and TRBJ2-2, the complete variable domain is NAGVMQNPRHLVRRRGQEARLRCSPMKGHSHVYWYRQLPEEGLKFMVYLQKENIIDESGMPKERFSAEFPKEGPSILRIQQVVRGDSAAYFCASSPTRPGLAANTGELFFGEGSRLTVL.

The chain carries TRBV23-1 and TRBJ1-5; 7 bases agree with TRBD1. TRBV23-1 is given ORF status, its function remaining uncertain. The CDR3 covers 16 residues. V trimming: 3 bases; J trimming: 0 bases; junction bases outside the gene matches: 5. This CDR3 reads CASSQAGTDSNQPQHF. The DNA for the CDR3 is TGCGCCAGCAGTCAGGCAGGGACAGATAGCAATCAGCCCCAGCATTTT.

This clone was seen once. The chain joins TRBV5-4 to TRBJ2-5, with TRBD2 matching over 10 bases. This CDR3 spans 16 amino acids. V was clipped by 2 bases and J by 6 bases; unmatched bases: 10. Germline CDR1 reads SGHNT; CDR2 reads YYREEE (reference sequence). CDR3 region: CASSLIGTSDRKTQYF. CDR3 nucleotide sequence: TGTGCCAGCAGCTTAATAGGGACTAGCGATAGGAAGACCCAGTACTTC.

This chain uses TRBV5-1 with TRBJ2-5; TRBD1 matches 11 bases. Germline CDR1 is SGHRS and CDR2 is YFSETQ. The CDR3 runs to 15 residues. Unmatched junction bases numbered 4, after V lost 4 bases and J lost 2 bases. The CDR3 loop is CASSQGQGGQETQYF. In DNA, the CDR3 is TGCGCCAGCAGCCAGGGACAGGGGGGGCAAGAGACCCAGTACTTC.

This clone was found a few times. The genes are TRBV19 and TRBJ2-1, with 12 nucleotides matching TRBD2. Germline V CDR1 and CDR2: LNHDA, SQIVND (reference sequence). The CDR3 consists of 16 residues. The V and J ends lost 7 bases and 2 bases, in that order; junction bases with no gene match: 6. The CDR3 reads CASTPSGGAPYNEQFF. The CDR3 coding sequence is TGTGCCAGTACTCCTAGCGGGGGGGCCCCCTACAATGAGCAGTTCTTC. Together with reference TRBV19 and TRBJ2-1, the CDR3 gives the full variable domain: DGGITQSPKYLFRKEGQNVTLSCEQNLNHDAMYWYRQDPGQGLRLIYYSQIVNDFQKGDIAEGYSVSREKKESFPLTVTSAQKNPTAFYLCASTPSGGAPYNEQFFGPGTRLTVL.

The rearrangement joins TRBV30 to TRBJ2-3; TRBD2 is a possible D gene (6 bases). CDR3 size: 14 residues. Trimming removed 2 bases from V and 2 bases from J, with 11 bases in between. Germline V gene sequence: CDR1 GTSNPN, CDR2 SVGIG (reference sequence). The CDR3 bases are TGTGCCTGGAGTCACGGAGGGAACACAGATACGCAGTATTTT. This codes for CAWSHGGNTDTQYF. Looking up the rest from reference TRBV30 and TRBJ2-3 gives the full variable domain: SQTIHQWPATLVQPVGSPLSLECTVEGTSNPNLYWYRQAAGRGLQLLFYSVGIGQISSEVPQNLSASRPQDRQFILSSKKLLLSDSGFYLCAWSHGGNTDTQYFGPGTRLTVL.

This chain links TRBV18 with TRBJ2-3; D uncertain. The V gene lost 6 bases and the J gene lost 1 base, with 8 bases spanning the gap. Germline V gene lookup returns CDR1 KGHSH and CDR2 LQKENI. This CDR3 spans 13 amino acids. CDR3 amino acids: CASSMRGTDTQYF. CDR3 bases: TGTGCCAGCTCGATGAGAGGCACAGATACGCAGTATTTT.

V usage is TRBV7-6 and J usage is TRBJ1-5; D unresolved. V dropped 1 base and J dropped 11 bases, with 18 bases sitting between them. From germline, CDR1 is SGHVS and CDR2 FNYEAQ. CDR3 length equals 15 residues. CDR3 DNA sequence: TGTGCCAGCAGCTTAGGAAGCGAGCAATCTTTGACCCAGCATTTT. Amino acids: CASSLGSEQSLTQHF.

The rearrangement uses TRBV11-2 and TRBJ2-3; 9 nucleotides line up with TRBD2. J was trimmed by 2 bases and V by 4 bases; bases with no gene match: 13. The CDR3 extends over 18 amino acids. In germline, CDR1 is SGHAT, CDR2 FQNNGV. Here the CDR3 reads CASSSPPPSGITTDTQYF. CDR3 DNA: TGTGCCAGCAGCTCTCCCCCCCCTAGCGGGATTACCACAGATACGCAGTATTTT.

CDR3 DNA: TGCGCCAGCAGCCAAGAGGTAAGGGGCGGATCTAGCTCTGGGGCCAACGTCCTGACTTTC. It encodes CASSQEVRGGSSSGANVLTF. The chain couples TRBV4-3 to TRBJ2-6; D is perhaps TRBD1 (5 bases). This CDR3 spans 20 amino acids. V was shortened by 0 bases and J by 0 bases, with 18 bases between the two germline ends. Germline V lookup: CDR1 LGHNA, CDR2 YSLEER.

The chain joins TRBV20-1 to TRBJ1-1, with unresolved D. CDR1 and CDR2 from the germline V gene are DFQATT and SNEGSKA (reference sequence). The length of the CDR3 is 11 residues. The CDR3 is CSHWRGTEAFF. CDR3 coding DNA: TGCAGCCATTGGCGGGGAACTGAAGCTTTCTTT.

The gene calls are TRBV27 and TRBJ2-3, with TRBD2 matching over 16 bases. The germline gives CDR1 MNHEY, CDR2 SMNVEV (reference sequence). The V segment lost 6 bases and the J segment 5 bases; nucleotides outside the gene matches: 2. This CDR3 is built from 15 residues. The CDR3 bases are TGTGCCAGCAGGGGACTAGCGGGAGGGCAAGATACGCAGTATTTT. Translating gives CASRGLAGGQDTQYF.

This clone was detected only once. V is TRBV29-1 and J is TRBJ1-4, with TRBD1 matching 8 bases. There are 13 residues in the CDR3. CDR1 and CDR2 (germline): SQVTM, ANQGSEA. Trimming removed 7 bases from V and 5 bases from J; junction bases left unmatched: 6. CDR3 region: CSGRQGMNEKLFF. The CDR3 DNA reads TGCAGCGGCCGACAGGGGATGAATGAAAAACTGTTTTTT.

The chain recombines TRBV13 with TRBJ1-1; TRBD1 aligns across 7 bases. The CDR3 extends over 15 amino acids. The V gene's germline CDR1 is PRHDT and CDR2 FYEKMQ (reference sequence). Unmatched junction bases numbered 2, after V lost 0 bases and J lost 1 base. The CDR3 DNA reads as TGTGCCAGCAGCTTAGGAGGGGGCGGGAACACTGAAGCTTTCTTT. It translates to CASSLGGGGNTEAFF.

V and J are TRBV7-9 and TRBJ1-4; 10 bases line up with TRBD1. Germline V gene data show CDR1 as SEHNR and CDR2 as FQNEAQ (reference sequence). Unmatched junction bases numbered 12, after V lost 4 bases and J lost 7 bases. The CDR3 is made up of 17 amino acids. This chain's CDR3 is CASSWDRGLRESEKLFF. The CDR3 bases are TGTGCCAGCAGCTGGGACAGGGGATTGAGGGAATCTGAAAAACTGTTTTTT.